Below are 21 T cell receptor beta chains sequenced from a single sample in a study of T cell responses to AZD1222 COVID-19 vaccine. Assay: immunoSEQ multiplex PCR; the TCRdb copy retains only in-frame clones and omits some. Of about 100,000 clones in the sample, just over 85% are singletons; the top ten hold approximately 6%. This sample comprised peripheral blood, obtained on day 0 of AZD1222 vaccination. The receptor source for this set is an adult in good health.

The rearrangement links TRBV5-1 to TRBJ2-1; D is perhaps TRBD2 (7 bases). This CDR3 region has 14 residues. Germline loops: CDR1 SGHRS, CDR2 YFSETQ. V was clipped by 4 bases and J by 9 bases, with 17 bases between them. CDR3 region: CASSRGGASGEQFF. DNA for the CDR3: TGCGCCAGCAGCAGGGGGGGCGCGTCTGGTGAGCAGTTCTTC.

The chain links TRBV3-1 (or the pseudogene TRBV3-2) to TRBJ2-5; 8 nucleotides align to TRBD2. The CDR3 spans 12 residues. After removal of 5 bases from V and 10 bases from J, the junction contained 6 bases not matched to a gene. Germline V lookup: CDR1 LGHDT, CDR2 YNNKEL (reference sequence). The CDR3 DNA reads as TGTGCCAGCAGCATACGGGGGGGCAGCCAGTACTTC. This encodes CASSIRGGSQYF.

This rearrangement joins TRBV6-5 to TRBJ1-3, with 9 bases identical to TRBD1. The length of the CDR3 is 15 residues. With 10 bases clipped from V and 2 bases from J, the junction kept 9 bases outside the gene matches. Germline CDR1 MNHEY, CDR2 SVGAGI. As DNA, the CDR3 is TGTGCCACCCGTCGGACAGGGGATCCTGGAAACACCATATATTTT. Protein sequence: CATRRTGDPGNTIYF.

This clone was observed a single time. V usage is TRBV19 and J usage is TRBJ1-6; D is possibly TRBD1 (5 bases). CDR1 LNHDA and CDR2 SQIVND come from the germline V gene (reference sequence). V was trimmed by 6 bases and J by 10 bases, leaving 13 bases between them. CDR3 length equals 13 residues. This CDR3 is CASSIRGESPLHF. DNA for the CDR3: TGTGCCAGTAGCATTCGGGGGGAATCACCCCTCCACTTT.

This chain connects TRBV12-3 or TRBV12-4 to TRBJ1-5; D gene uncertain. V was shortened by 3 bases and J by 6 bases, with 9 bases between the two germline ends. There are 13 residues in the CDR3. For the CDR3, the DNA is TGTGCCAGCAGTTTCCGGGATTTTCAGCCCCAGCATTTT. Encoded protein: CASSFRDFQPQHF.

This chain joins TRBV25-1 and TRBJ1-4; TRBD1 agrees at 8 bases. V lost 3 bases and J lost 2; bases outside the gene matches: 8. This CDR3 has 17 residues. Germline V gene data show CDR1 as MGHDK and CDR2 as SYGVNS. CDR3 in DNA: TGTGCCAGCAGTGAGCAATTTCACAGGGGGACTAATGAAAAACTGTTTTTT. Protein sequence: CASSEQFHRGTNEKLFF.

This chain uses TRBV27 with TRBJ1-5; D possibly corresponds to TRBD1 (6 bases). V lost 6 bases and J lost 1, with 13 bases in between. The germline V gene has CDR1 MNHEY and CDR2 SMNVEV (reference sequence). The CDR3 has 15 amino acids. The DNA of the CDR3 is TGTGCCAGCAGGGCACGGGGGCACAGCAATCAGCCCCAGCATTTT. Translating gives CASRARGHSNQPQHF.

The CDR3 coding sequence is TGTGCCAGCAGCCGCGCCGGGACAGGGGCAGAAAAACTGTTTTTT. It specifies CASSRAGTGAEKLFF. V is TRBV5-6 and J is TRBJ1-4, with 10 bases fitting TRBD1. The germline V gene has CDR1 SGHDT and CDR2 YYEEEE. V shed 4 bases, J shed 8 bases, and the junction held 8 bases outside the gene matches. The CDR3 length is 15 residues.

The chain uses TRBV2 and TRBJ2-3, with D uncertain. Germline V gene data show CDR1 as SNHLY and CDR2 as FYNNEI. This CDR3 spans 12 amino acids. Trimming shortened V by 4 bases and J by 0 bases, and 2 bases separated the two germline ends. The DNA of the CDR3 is TGTGCCAGCAGTGTTAGCACAGATACGCAGTATTTT. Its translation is CASSVSTDTQYF.

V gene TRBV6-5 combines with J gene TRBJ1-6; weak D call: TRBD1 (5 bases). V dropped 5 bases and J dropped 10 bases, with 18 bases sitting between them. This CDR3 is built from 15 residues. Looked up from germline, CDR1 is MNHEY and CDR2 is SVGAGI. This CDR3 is CASSPRVGGESPLHF. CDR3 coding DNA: TGTGCCAGCAGTCCTAGAGTCGGGGGGGAATCACCCCTCCACTTT.

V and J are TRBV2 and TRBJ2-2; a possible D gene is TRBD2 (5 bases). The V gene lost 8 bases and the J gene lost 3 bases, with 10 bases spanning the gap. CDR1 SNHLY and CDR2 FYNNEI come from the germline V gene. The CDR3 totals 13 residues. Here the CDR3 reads CASGRAYTGELFF. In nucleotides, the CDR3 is TGTGCCAGCGGGCGGGCTTACACCGGGGAGCTGTTTTTT.

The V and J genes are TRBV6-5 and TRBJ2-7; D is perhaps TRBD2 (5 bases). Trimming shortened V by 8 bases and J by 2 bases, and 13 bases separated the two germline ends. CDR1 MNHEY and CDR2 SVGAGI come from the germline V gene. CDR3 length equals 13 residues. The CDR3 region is CASGSADPYEQYF. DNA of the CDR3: TGTGCCAGCGGTAGCGCGGACCCCTACGAGCAGTACTTC.

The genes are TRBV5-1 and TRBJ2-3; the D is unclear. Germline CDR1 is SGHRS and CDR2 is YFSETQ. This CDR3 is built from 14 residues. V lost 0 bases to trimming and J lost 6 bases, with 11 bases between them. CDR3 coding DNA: TGCGCCAGCAGCTTGGAAAGCTCTGTGGATACGCAGTATTTT. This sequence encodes CASSLESSVDTQYF.

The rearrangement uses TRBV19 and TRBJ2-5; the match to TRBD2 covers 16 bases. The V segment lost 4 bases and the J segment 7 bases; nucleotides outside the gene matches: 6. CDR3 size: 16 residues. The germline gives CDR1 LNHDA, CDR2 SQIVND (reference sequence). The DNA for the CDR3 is TGTGCCAGTAGTACGGGACTAGCGGGGGGGACGGTGACCCAGTACTTC. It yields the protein CASSTGLAGGTVTQYF.

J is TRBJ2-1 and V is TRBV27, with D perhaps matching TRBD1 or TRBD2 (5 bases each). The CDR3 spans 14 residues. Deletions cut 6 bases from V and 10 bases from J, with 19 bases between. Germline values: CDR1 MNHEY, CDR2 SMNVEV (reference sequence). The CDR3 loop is CASRGTPWGGEQFF. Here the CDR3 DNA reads TGTGCCAGCAGGGGGACGCCGTGGGGCGGAGAGCAGTTCTTC.

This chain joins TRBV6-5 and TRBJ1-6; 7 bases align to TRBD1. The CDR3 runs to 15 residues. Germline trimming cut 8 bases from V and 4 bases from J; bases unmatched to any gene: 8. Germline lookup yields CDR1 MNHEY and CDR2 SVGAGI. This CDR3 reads CASRSPGQYNSPLHF. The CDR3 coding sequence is TGTGCCAGCCGGTCCCCGGGACAGTATAATTCACCCCTCCACTTT.

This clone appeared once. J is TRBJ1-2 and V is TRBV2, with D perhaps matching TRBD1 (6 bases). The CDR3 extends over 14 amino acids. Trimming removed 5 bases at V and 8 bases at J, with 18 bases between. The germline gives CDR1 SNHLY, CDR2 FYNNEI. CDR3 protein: CASSISQGTRGYTF. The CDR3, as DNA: TGTGCCAGCAGTATTTCACAGGGTACCAGAGGCTACACCTTC.

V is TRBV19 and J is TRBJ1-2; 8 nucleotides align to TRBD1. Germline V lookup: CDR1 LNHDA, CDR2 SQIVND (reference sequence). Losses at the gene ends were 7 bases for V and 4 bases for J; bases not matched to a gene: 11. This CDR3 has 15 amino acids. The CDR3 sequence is CASIAAGTGSYGYTF. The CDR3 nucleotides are TGTGCCAGTATTGCTGCCGGGACAGGATCCTATGGCTACACCTTC.

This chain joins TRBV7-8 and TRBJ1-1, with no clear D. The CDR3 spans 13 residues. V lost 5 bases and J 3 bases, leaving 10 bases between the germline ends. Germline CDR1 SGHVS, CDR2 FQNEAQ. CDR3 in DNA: TGTGCCAGCAGCACACAAGCCGACACTGAAGCTTTCTTT. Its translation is CASSTQADTEAFF. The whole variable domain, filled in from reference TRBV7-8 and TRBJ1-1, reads GAGVSQSPRYKVAKRGQDVALRCDPISGHVSLFWYQQALGQGPEFLTYFQNEAQLDKSGLPSDRFFAERPEGSVSTLKIQRTQQEDSAVYLCASSTQADTEAFFGQGTRLTVV.

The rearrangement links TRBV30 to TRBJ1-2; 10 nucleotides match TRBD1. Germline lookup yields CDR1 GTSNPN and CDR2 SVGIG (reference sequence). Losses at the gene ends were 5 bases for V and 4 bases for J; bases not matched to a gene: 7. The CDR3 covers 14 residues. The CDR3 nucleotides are TGTGCCTGGGAAGGGACAGGGGCGACCTATGGCTACACCTTC. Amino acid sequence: CAWEGTGATYGYTF.

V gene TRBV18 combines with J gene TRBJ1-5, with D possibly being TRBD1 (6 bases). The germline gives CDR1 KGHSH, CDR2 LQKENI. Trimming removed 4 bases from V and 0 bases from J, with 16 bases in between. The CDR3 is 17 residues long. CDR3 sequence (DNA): TGTGCCAGCTCACACTACCGGACAGTTGATAGCAATCAGCCCCAGCATTTT. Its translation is CASSHYRTVDSNQPQHF.